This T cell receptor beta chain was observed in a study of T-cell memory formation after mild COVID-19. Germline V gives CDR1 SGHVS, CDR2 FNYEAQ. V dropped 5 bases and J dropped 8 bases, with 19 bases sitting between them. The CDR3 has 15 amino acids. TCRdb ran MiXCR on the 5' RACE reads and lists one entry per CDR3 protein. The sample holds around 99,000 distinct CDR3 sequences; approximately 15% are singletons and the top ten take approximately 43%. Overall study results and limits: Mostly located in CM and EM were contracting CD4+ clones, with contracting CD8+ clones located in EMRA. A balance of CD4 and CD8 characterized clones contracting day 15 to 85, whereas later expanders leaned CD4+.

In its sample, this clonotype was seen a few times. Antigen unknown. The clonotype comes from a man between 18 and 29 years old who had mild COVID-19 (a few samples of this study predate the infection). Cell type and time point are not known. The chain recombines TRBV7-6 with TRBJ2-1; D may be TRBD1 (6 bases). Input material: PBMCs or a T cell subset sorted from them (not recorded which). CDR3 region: CASSPRGQTGYEQFF. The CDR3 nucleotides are TGTGCCAGCAGCCCAAGGGGCCAGACAGGTTATGAGCAGTTCTTC. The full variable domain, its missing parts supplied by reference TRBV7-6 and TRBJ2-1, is GAGVSQSPRYKVTKRGQDVALRCDPISGHVSLYWYRQALGQGPEFLTYFNYEAQQDKSGLPNDRFSAERPEGSISTLTIQRTEQRDSAMYRCASSPRGQTGYEQFFGPGTRLTVL.